The 26 T cell receptor beta chains below were found in one sample sequenced in a study of PD-L1 blockade in urothelial cancer. Assay: immunoSEQ multiplex PCR; the TCRdb copy retains only in-frame clones and omits some. The sample includes more than 15,000 clones, about nine tenths of them seen just once. Regarding time point: pretreatment peripheral blood. The specimen was PBMCs, collected around atezolizumab (anti-PD-L1) treatment. These receptors were taken from a man in his 70s with urothelial cancer.

This chain joins TRBV4-1 and TRBJ1-1; D gene uncertain. The CDR3 contains 13 residues. The germline V and J ends were trimmed by 1 base and 7 bases, with 10 bases remaining between them. Germline V gives CDR1 MGHRA, CDR2 YSYEKL. In DNA, the CDR3 is TGCGCCAGCAGCCAAGTAGAGGCGATTGAAGCTTTCTTT. Its protein is CASSQVEAIEAFF.

The chain couples TRBV30 to TRBJ1-4; D call uncertain. Germline CDR1 is GTSNPN and CDR2 is SVGIG (reference sequence). This CDR3 has 14 amino acids. V lost 2 bases and J lost 4, with 11 bases in between. This CDR3 reads CAWSLRRGNEKLFF. DNA for the CDR3: TGTGCCTGGAGTTTAAGACGGGGTAATGAAAAACTGTTTTTT.

V usage is TRBV29-1 and J usage is TRBJ2-5, with a tentative D call TRBD1 (7 bases). In germline, CDR1 is SQVTM, CDR2 ANQGSEA. The CDR3 has 14 residues. V lost 3 bases and J 5 bases, leaving 16 bases between the germline ends. The CDR3: CSVDEGRGVETQYF. The CDR3 DNA reads as TGCAGCGTTGATGAAGGCAGGGGGGTGGAGACCCAGTACTTC.

The chain carries TRBV25-1 and TRBJ1-1, with 7 bases aligning to TRBD1. CDR3 length equals 16 residues. V lost 6 bases to trimming and J lost 1 base; unmatched junction nucleotides: 11. CDR1 and CDR2 (germline): MGHDK, SYGVNS. CDR3 sequence reads: CASRKSQRGPNTEAFF. In DNA form, the CDR3 reads TGTGCCAGCAGGAAATCTCAAAGGGGGCCGAACACTGAAGCTTTCTTT.

This clone has only one observation. This rearrangement joins TRBV6-4 to TRBJ2-2, with D possibly matching TRBD1 (5 bases). The V end lost 6 bases, the J end lost 3 bases, and 8 bases lay between the germline ends. The CDR3 is 13 amino acids. Germline values: CDR1 MRHNA, CDR2 SNTAGT. The CDR3 here is CASRGQDTGELFF. The DNA of the CDR3 is TGTGCCAGCAGGGGGCAGGACACCGGGGAGCTGTTTTTT.

This clone was seen only a few times. The J gene is TRBJ2-1, the V gene TRBV5-6; D gene unclear. The V gene lost 1 base and the J gene lost 4 bases, with 3 bases spanning the gap. CDR3 length: 12 residues. Germline V gives CDR1 SGHDT, CDR2 YYEEEE. The CDR3 loop is CASSLLYNEQFF. DNA of the CDR3: TGTGCCAGCAGCTTGCTTTACAATGAGCAGTTCTTC.

The chain carries TRBV6-5 and TRBJ1-1; the match to TRBD1 covers 11 bases. Trimming removed 6 bases from V and 5 bases from J; junction bases left unmatched: 8. This CDR3 is 15 amino acids long. Germline V gives CDR1 MNHEY, CDR2 SVGAGI. CDR3 amino acids: CASRGGTGGKTEAFF. Written as DNA, the CDR3 is TGTGCCAGCAGGGGCGGGACAGGGGGAAAAACTGAAGCTTTCTTT.

This clone occurred once. The J gene is TRBJ1-2, the V gene TRBV28, with TRBD1 identical over 9 bases. Germline values: CDR1 MDHEN, CDR2 SYDVKM. The junction had 9 bases not matched to a gene; V was cut back by 6 bases and J by 4 bases. The length of the CDR3 is 15 residues. The CDR3 loop reads CASRRAGTGFYGYTF. The CDR3 DNA sequence: TGTGCCAGCAGACGCGCCGGGACAGGGTTCTATGGCTACACCTTC.

V gene TRBV28 combines with J gene TRBJ2-1, with 8 bases identical to TRBD1. V shed 1 base and J 4 bases; nucleotides not matched to a gene: 3. Germline CDR1 MDHEN, CDR2 SYDVKM. The CDR3 runs 15 residues. CDR3 sequence reads: CASSLSGQAYNEQFF. The CDR3, as DNA: TGTGCCAGCAGTTTATCGGGACAGGCATACAATGAGCAGTTCTTC.

CDR3 residues: CASSFTGTGGLNYGYTF. CDR3 nucleotides: TGCGCCAGCAGCTTTACCGGGACAGGGGGCCTCAACTATGGCTACACCTTC. The chain has TRBV4-1 and TRBJ1-2, with 12 positions matching TRBD1. After removal of 5 bases from V and 2 bases from J, the junction contained 9 bases not matched to a gene. This CDR3 contains 17 residues. Germline V gene data show CDR1 as MGHRA and CDR2 as YSYEKL.

The chain carries TRBV2 and TRBJ2-7; TRBD2 matches at 7 bases. The CDR3 totals 15 residues. Looked up from germline, CDR1 is SNHLY and CDR2 is FYNNEI. V was pared by 2 bases and J by 2 bases, with 6 bases of the junction left unmatched. CDR3 DNA: TGTGCCAGCAGTGAACTCCCGGGGGGACCCTACGAGCAGTACTTC. Amino acid sequence: CASSELPGGPYEQYF.

The V and J genes are TRBV5-1 and TRBJ1-2; D may be TRBD1 (6 bases). CDR1 and CDR2 from the germline V gene are SGHRS and YFSETQ. This CDR3 is 15 amino acids long. Trimming pared 4 bases from V and 5 bases from J, leaving 18 bases between. The CDR3 loop reads CASSPGYREGYGYTF. The CDR3, as DNA: TGCGCCAGCAGCCCGGGATACAGGGAGGGGTATGGCTACACCTTC.

This rearrangement joins TRBV10-3 to TRBJ1-4; a possible D gene is TRBD1 (6 bases). Trimming took off 3 bases at V and 4 bases at J, with 9 bases between the two ends. This CDR3 spans 14 amino acids. CDR1 and CDR2 (germline): ENHRY, SYGVKD. In DNA form, the CDR3 reads TGTGCCATCAGTGAAGACAGGAGTAATGAAAAACTGTTTTTT. Amino acids: CAISEDRSNEKLFF.

V usage is TRBV11-1 and J usage is TRBJ2-7, with 12 bases that match TRBD1. CDR3 length equals 16 residues. J was trimmed by 4 bases and V by 1 base; bases with no gene match: 5. CDR1 and CDR2 from the germline V gene are SGHAT and FQDESV (reference sequence). The CDR3 protein is CASSLGPGQGAYEQYF. CDR3 nucleotide sequence: TGTGCCAGCAGCTTAGGACCGGGACAGGGGGCTTACGAGCAGTACTTC.

The chain carries TRBV2 and TRBJ2-5; 7 nucleotides match TRBD1. Germline CDR1 is SNHLY and CDR2 is FYNNEI. After removal of 7 bases from V and 5 bases from J, the junction contained 10 bases not matched to a gene. This CDR3 has 14 residues. The CDR3 bases are TGTGCCAGCAAAGGGGGCGAGTGGCGCGAGACCCAGTACTTC. Its translation: CASKGGEWRETQYF.

The gene calls are TRBV6-1 and TRBJ2-1; 11 bases agree with TRBD2. V gave up 11 bases and J gave up 6 bases; unmatched junction bases: 12. In germline, CDR1 is MNHNS, CDR2 SASEGT. The CDR3 sequence is 15 residues long. For the CDR3, the DNA is TGTGCCGGAATAGCGGGGGGGCCTCAGGCCAATGAGCAGTTCTTC. Its translation: CAGIAGGPQANEQFF.

The chain joins TRBV10-3 to TRBJ2-7; tentatively, D is TRBD1 (6 bases). The germline CDR1 and CDR2 sequences are ENHRY and SYGVKD. V shed 5 bases and J shed 5 bases, with 16 bases lying between them. This CDR3 spans 14 amino acids. CDR3: CAISPAQGRNEQYF. For the CDR3, the DNA is TGTGCCATCAGTCCGGCCCAGGGGCGCAACGAGCAGTACTTC.

The CDR3 coding sequence is TGTGCCAGCACCCCCCCCCGACAGGGGGCCGGGGAGCTGTTTTTT. The encoded protein is CASTPPRQGAGELFF. The chain links TRBV11-2 to TRBJ2-2; 9 positions agree with TRBD1. The CDR3 extends over 15 amino acids. Germline values: CDR1 SGHAT, CDR2 FQNNGV. Trimming cost V 7 bases and J 6 bases; bases outside gene matches: 9.

The chain has TRBV7-9 and TRBJ2-3; 7 nucleotides line up with TRBD2. After removal of 2 bases from V and 6 bases from J, the junction contained 14 bases not matched to a gene. CDR3 size: 17 residues. Germline V lookup: CDR1 SEHNR, CDR2 FQNEAQ (reference sequence). The CDR3 bases are TGTGCCAGCAGCTTACCACGGGGGAGGGCCGCAATGGATACGCAGTATTTT. Its protein product is CASSLPRGRAAMDTQYF.

V usage is TRBV9 and J usage is TRBJ2-1; TRBD1 aligns across 10 bases. V was pared by 2 bases and J by 3 bases, with 5 bases of the junction left unmatched. Germline V gene data show CDR1 as SGDLS and CDR2 as YYNGEE. The CDR3 is 16 amino acids. CDR3 amino acids: CASSVRDRGDYNEQFF. In nucleotides, the CDR3 is TGTGCCAGCAGCGTCCGGGACAGGGGTGACTACAATGAGCAGTTCTTC.

This clone was recorded a few times. The chain employs TRBV4-2 and TRBJ1-4; D unresolved. The V gene lost 4 bases and the J gene lost 11 bases, with 20 bases spanning the gap. CDR3 length: 15 residues. Germline loops: CDR1 LGHNA, CDR2 YNFKEQ. The CDR3 bases are TGTGCCAGCAGCCCCGGGGAGACTCGTTTCGACAAACTGTTTTTT. It is translated as CASSPGETRFDKLFF.

This chain uses TRBV27 with TRBJ2-6; D not resolved. The germline CDR1 and CDR2 sequences are MNHEY and SMNVEV (reference sequence). With 6 bases removed from V and 3 bases from J, the gap between germline ends came to 9 bases. CDR3 length: 14 residues. The CDR3 DNA is TGTGCCAGCAGGGCTTCGGGTGGGGCCAACGTCCTGACTTTC. Its protein is CASRASGGANVLTF.

The chain has TRBV19 and TRBJ2-6; TRBD2 is a possible D gene (5 bases). V was pared by 7 bases and J by 0 bases, with 16 bases between. This CDR3 has 17 residues. The germline CDR1 and CDR2 sequences are LNHDA and SQIVND (reference sequence). Here the CDR3 reads CASIRTVTDSGANVLTF. The CDR3 nucleotides are TGTGCCAGTATTCGGACTGTAACCGACTCTGGGGCCAACGTCCTGACTTTC.

DNA of the CDR3: TGCAGCGTCCAAACCCAAGGGGGTCAGCCCCAGCATTTT. This codes for CSVQTQGGQPQHF. This sequence joins TRBV29-1 and TRBJ1-5, with D maybe TRBD1 (6 bases). V was cut by 6 bases and J by 6 bases, with 15 bases left in between. The CDR3 extends over 13 amino acids. CDR1 is SQVTM, CDR2 ANQGSEA, per germline. Full variable domain (rest looked up from reference TRBV29-1 and TRBJ1-5): SAVISQKPSRDICQRGTSLTIQCQVDSQVTMMFWYRQQPGQSLTLIATANQGSEATYESGFVIDKFPISRPNLTFSTLTVSNMSPEDSSIYLCSVQTQGGQPQHFGDGTRLSIL.

In this sample, this clone turned up once. The chain has TRBV29-1 and TRBJ2-3; D perhaps matches TRBD1 (6 bases). Trimming shortened V by 4 bases and J by 6 bases, and 11 bases separated the two germline ends. The CDR3 is 12 residues long. Per the germline V gene, CDR1 is SQVTM and CDR2 is ANQGSEA. The CDR3 region is CSVGGPRDTQYF. CDR3 nucleotides: TGCAGCGTTGGGGGGCCGAGGGATACGCAGTATTTT.

This clone was observed a single time. The chain combines TRBV30 with TRBJ2-1; 8 bases fit TRBD1. The CDR3 has 14 amino acids. Germline V CDR1 and CDR2: GTSNPN, SVGIG (reference sequence). After removal of 7 bases from V and 5 bases from J, the junction contained 10 bases not matched to a gene. The CDR3 coding sequence is TGTGCCTCCACCGGGACAGGCAATAACAATGAGCAGTTCTTC. Translating it yields CASTGTGNNNEQFF.